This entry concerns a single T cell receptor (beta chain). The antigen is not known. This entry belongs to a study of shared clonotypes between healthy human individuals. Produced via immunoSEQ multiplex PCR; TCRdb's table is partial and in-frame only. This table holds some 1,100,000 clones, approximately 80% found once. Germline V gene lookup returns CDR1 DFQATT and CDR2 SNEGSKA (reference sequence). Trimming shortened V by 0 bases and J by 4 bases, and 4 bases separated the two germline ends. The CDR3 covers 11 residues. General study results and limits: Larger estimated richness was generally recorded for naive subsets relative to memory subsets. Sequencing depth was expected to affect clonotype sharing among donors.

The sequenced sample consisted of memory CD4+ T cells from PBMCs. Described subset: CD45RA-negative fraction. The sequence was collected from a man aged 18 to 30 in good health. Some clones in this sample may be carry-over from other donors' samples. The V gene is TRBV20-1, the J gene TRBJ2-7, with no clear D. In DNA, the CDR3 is TGCAGTGCTAGAGAAAGTTACGAGCAGTACTTC. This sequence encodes CSARESYEQYF.